This record concerns one TCR beta chain sequence. Its matching antigen is unknown. The data derive from a study of shared clonotypes between healthy human individuals. Study results and caveats: Naive subsets generally had larger estimated richness than memory subsets. Owing to a small donor count, the genetic and exposure-history diversity represented was limited.

The J segment lost 7 bases and the V segment lost 0 bases, leaving 7 bases of the junction unmatched. The length of the CDR3 is 16 residues. Germline V gives CDR1 MGHRA, CDR2 YSYEKL. Donors had no recently reported acute infections or vaccinations and were HIV-negative. CD4+ cells were split into CD45RA+ naive and CD45RA-negative memory subsets. The repertoire was sequenced with immunoSEQ multiplex PCR; TCRdb's copy has only in-frame clones and lacks some. The sample has a few million clones; over 85% are singletons. Sequencing was done on a sample of naive CD4+ T cells from PBMCs. As for subset: CD45RA+ positively selected. This clonotype originated in a man aged 18 to 35 in good health. Some clones in this sample may be carry-over from other donors' samples. V gene TRBV4-1 combines with J gene TRBJ2-2; TRBD2 matches at 8 bases. For the CDR3, the DNA is TGCGCCAGCAGCCAAGAAAGCGGGAGTAAAGTCGGGGAGCTGTTTTTT. It encodes CASSQESGSKVGELFF.